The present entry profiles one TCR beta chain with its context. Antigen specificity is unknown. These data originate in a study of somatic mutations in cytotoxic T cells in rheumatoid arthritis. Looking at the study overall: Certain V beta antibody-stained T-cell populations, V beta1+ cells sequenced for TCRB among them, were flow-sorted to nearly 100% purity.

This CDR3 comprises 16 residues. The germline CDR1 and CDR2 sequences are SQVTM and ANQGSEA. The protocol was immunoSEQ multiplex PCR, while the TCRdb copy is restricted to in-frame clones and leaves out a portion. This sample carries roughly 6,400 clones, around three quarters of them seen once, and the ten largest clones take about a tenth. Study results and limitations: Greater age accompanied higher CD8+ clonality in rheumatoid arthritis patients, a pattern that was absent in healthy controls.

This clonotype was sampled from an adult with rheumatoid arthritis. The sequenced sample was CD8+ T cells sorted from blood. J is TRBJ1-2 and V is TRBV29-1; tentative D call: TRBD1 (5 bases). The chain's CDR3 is CEHLGQPRHPNYGYTF. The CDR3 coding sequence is TGCGAACACCTTGGACAACCCCGCCATCCGAACTATGGCTACACCTTC. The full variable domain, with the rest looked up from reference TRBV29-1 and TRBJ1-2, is SAVISQKPSRDICQRGTSLTIQCQVDSQVTMMFWYRQQPGQSLTLIATANQGSEATYESGFVIDKFPISRPNLTFSTLTVSNMSPEDSSIYLCEHLGQPRHPNYGYTFGSGTRLTVV.